This T cell receptor (beta chain) was sequenced in a study of T cell repertoires in cytomegalovirus infection. In the study overall: Public signatures in TCR beta pointed to CMV infection and matching HLA type. General study results and limits: CMV-specific TCR beta clonotypes restricted by HLA-C were the ones dominating the ex vivo response.

Each CDR3 protein gets one entry after TCRdb re-called the reads with MiXCR. Of more than 400,000 distinct CDR3 sequences listed, about a quarter are singletons. This clonotype came up many times. No antigen is known for it. Trimming cost V 0 bases and J 1 base, with 9 bases left between them. The CDR3 covers 15 residues. CDR1 and CDR2 from the germline V gene are SGHTA and FQGNSA. The specimen was PBMCs. The TCR sequence derives from a human donor in good health (CMV status not recorded). Some clones in this sample may be carry-over from other donors' samples. The chain links TRBV7-2 to TRBJ1-1; possible D gene TRBD1, 6 bases. CDR3 residues: CASSLAGQRNTEAFF. DNA of the CDR3: TGTGCCAGCAGCTTAGCAGGACAGCGGAACACTGAAGCTTTCTTT.